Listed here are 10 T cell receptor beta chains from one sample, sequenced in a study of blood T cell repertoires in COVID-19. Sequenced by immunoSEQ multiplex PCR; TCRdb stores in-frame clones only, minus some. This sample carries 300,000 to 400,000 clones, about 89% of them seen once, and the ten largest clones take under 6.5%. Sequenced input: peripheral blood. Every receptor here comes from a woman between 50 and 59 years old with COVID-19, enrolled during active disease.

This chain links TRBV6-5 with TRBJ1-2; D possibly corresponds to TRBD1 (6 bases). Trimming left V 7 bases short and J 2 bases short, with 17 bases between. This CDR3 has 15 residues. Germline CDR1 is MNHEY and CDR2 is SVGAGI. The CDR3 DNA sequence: TGTGCCAGCACTCTTCTAGGGGGGGACAACTATGGCTACACCTTC. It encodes CASTLLGGDNYGYTF.

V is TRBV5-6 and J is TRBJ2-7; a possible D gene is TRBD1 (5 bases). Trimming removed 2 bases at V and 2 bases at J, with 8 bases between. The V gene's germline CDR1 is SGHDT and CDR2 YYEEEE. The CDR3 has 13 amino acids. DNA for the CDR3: TGTGCCAGCAGCTTACAGGCGACCTACGAGCAGTACTTC. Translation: CASSLQATYEQYF.

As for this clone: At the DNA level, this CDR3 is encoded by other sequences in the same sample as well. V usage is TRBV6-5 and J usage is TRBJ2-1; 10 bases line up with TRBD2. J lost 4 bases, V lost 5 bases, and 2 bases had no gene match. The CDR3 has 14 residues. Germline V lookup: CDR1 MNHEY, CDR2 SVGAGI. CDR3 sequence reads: CASSRTSGYNEQFF. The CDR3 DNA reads TGTGCCAGCAGTCGGACTAGCGGTTACAATGAGCAGTTCTTC.

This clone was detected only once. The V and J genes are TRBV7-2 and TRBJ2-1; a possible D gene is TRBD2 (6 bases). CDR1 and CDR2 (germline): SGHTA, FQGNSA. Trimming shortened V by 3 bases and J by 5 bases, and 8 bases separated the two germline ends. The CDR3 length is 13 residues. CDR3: CASSFERDNEQFF. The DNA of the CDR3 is TGTGCCAGCAGCTTCGAGCGGGACAATGAGCAGTTCTTC.

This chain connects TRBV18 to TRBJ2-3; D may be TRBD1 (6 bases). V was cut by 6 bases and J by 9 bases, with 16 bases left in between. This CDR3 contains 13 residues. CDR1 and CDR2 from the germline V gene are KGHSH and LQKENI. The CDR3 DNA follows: TGTGCCAGCTCCCCTAATACAGGGAGCACGCAGTATTTT. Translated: CASSPNTGSTQYF.

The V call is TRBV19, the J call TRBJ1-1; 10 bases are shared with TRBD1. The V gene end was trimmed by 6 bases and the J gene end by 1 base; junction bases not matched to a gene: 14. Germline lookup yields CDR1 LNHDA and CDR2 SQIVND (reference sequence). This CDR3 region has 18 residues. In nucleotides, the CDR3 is TGTGCCAGTAGACTTTACCCGGGACAGGGGCTAAGGAACACTGAAGCTTTCTTT. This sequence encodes CASRLYPGQGLRNTEAFF.

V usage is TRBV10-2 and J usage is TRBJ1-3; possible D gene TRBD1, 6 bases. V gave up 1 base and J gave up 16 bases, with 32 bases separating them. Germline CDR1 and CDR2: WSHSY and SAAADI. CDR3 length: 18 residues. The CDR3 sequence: CASSEWGGRRKGEIATYF. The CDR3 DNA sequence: TGCGCCAGCAGTGAGTGGGGGGGGCGGCGAAAGGGGGAAATCGCGACCTATTTT.

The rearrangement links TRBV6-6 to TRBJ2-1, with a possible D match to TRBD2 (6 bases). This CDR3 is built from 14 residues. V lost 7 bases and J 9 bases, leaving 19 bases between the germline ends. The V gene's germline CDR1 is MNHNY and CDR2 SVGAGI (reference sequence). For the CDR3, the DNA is TGTGCCAGCACTAAGGCGGGACTCCTGCCTGAGCAGTTCTTC. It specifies CASTKAGLLPEQFF.

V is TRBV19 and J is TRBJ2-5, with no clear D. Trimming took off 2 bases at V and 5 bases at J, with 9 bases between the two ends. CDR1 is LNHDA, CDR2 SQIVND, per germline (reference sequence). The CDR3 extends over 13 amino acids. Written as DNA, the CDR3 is TGTGCCAGTAGTATACAGACGAGGGAGACCCAGTACTTC. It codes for CASSIQTRETQYF.

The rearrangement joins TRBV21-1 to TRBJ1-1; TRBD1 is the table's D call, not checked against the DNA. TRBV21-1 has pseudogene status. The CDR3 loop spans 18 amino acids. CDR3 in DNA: TGTGCCAGCAGCAAATCGTACGAAGGACAGGAGACGAACACTGAAGCTTTCTTT. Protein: CASSKSYEGQETNTEAFF.